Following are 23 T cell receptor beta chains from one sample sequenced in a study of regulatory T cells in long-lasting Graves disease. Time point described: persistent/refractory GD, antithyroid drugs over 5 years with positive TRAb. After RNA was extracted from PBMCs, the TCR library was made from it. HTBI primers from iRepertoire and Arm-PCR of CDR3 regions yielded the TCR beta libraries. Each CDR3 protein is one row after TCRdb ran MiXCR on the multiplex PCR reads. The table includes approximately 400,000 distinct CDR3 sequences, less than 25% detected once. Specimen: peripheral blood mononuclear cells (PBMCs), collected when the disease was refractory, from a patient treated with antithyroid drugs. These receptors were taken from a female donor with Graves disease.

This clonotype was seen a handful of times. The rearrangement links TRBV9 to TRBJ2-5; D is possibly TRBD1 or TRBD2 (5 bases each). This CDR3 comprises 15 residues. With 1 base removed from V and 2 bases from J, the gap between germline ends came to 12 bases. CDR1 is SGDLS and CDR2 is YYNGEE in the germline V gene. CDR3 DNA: TGTGCCAGCAGCGTAACGGGGACGGGTCAAGAGACCCAGTACTTC. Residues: CASSVTGTGQETQYF.

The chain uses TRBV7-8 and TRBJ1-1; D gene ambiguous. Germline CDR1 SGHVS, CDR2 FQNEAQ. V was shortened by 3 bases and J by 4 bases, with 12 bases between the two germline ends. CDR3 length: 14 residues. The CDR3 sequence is CASSLVRGRTEAFF. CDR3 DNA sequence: TGTGCCAGCAGCTTGGTTCGGGGTCGCACTGAAGCTTTCTTT.

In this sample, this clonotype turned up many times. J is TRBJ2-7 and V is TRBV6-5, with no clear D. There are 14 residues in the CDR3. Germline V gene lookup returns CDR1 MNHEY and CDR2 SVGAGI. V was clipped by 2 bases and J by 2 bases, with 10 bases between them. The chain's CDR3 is CASSYGPSAYEQYF. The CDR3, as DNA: TGTGCCAGCAGTTACGGACCCTCCGCCTACGAGCAGTACTTC.

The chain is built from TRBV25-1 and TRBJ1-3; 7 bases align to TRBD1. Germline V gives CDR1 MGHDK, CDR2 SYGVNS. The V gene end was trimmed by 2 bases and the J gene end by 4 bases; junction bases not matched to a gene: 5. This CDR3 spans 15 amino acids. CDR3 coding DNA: TGTGCCAGCAGTGAAGACAGGGTGTCCGGAAACACCATATATTTT. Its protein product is CASSEDRVSGNTIYF. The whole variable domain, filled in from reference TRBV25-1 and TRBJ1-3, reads EADIYQTPRYLVIGTGKKITLECSQTMGHDKMYWYQQDPGMELHLIHYSYGVNSTEKGDLSSESTVSRIRTEHFPLTLESARPSHTSQYLCASSEDRVSGNTIYFGEGSWLTVV.

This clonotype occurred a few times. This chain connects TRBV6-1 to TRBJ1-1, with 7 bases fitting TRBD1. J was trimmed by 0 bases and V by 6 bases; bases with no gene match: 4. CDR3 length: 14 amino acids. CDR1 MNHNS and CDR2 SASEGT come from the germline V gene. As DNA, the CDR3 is TGTGCCAGCAGCAAGGGACAGCTGAACACTGAAGCTTTCTTT. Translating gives CASSKGQLNTEAFF.

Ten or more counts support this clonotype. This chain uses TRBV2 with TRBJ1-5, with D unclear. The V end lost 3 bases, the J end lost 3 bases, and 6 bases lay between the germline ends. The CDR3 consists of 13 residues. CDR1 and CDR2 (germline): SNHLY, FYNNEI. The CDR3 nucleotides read TGTGCCAGCAGTGAGAATATCAATCAGCCCCAGCATTTT. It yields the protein CASSENINQPQHF.

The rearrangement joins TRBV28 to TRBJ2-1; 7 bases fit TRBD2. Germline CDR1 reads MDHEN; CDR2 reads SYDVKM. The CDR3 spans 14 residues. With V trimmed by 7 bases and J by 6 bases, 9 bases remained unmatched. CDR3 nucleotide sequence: TGTGCCAGCAACCTCCCGGGACTACCCAATGAGCAGTTCTTC. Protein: CASNLPGLPNEQFF.

The CDR3 region is CASLWEQFF. CDR3 bases: TGTGCCAGCCTCTGGGAGCAGTTCTTC. The chain links TRBV2 to TRBJ2-1; D is undetermined. Germline-derived CDR1 and CDR2 are SNHLY and FYNNEI. V was shortened by 8 bases and J by 10 bases, with 6 bases between the two germline ends. The CDR3 has 9 residues.

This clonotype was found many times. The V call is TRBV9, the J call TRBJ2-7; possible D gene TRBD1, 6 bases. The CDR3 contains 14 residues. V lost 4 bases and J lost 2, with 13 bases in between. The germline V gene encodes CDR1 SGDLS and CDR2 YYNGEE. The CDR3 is CASSSQDRAYEQYF. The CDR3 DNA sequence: TGTGCCAGCAGCTCACAGGACAGAGCCTACGAGCAGTACTTC.

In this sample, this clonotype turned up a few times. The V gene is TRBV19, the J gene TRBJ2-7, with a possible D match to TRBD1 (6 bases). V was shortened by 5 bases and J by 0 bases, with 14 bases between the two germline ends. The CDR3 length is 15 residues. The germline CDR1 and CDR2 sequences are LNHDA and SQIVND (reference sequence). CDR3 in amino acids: CASSSPGTSSYEQYF. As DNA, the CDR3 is TGTGCCAGTAGTTCCCCGGGGACATCCTCCTACGAGCAGTACTTC.

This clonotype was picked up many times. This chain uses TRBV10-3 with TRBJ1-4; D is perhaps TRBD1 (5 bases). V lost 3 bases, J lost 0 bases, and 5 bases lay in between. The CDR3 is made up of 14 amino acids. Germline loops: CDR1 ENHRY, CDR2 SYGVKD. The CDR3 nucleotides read TGTGCCATCAGTGAAGGGGCAACTAATGAAAAACTGTTTTTT. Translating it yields CAISEGATNEKLFF.

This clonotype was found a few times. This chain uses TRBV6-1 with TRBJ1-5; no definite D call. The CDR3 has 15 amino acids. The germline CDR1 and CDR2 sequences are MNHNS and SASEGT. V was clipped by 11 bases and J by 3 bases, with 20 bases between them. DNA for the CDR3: TGTGCCTGCAAGGATGACAACACGATCAATCAGCCCCAGCATTTT. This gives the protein CACKDDNTINQPQHF.

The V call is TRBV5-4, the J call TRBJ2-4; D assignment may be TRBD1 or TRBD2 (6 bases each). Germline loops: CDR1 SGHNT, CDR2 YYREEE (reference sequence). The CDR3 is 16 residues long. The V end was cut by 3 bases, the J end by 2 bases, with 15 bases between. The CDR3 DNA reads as TGTGCCAGCAGCTCAGGAGGAGGGGGGACCAAAAACATTCAGTACTTC. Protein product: CASSSGGGGTKNIQYF.

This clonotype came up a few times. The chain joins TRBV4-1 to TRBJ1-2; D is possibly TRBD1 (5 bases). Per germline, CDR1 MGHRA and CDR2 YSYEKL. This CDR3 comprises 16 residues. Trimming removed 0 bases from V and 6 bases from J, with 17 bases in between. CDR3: CASSQEWGQGINGYTF. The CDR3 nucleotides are TGCGCCAGCAGCCAAGAGTGGGGTCAGGGTATTAATGGCTACACCTTC.

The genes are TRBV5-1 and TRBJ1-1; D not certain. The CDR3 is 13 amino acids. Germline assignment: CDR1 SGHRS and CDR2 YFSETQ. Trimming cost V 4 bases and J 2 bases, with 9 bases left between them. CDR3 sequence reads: CASSTTGNTEAFF. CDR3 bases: TGCGCCAGCAGCACGACCGGAAACACTGAAGCTTTCTTT. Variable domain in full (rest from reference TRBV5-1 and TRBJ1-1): KAGVTQTPRYLIKTRGQQVTLSCSPISGHRSVSWYQQTPGQGLQFLFEYFSETQRNKGNFPGRFSGRQFSNSRSEMNVSTLELGDSALYLCASSTTGNTEAFFGQGTRLTVV.

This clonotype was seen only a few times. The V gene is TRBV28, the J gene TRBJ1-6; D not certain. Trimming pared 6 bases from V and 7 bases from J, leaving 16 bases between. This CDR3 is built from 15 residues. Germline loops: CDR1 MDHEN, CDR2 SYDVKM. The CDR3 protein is CASRRPGLSNSPLHF. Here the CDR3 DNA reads TGTGCCAGCAGGCGACCAGGCCTCTCCAATTCACCCCTCCACTTT.

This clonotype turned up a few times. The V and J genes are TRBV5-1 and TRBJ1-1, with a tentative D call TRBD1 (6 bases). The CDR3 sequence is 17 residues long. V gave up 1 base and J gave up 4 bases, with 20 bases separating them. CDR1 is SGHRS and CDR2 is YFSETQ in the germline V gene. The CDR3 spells CASSLFGGTTGSTEAFF. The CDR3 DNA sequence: TGCGCCAGCAGCTTGTTCGGTGGCACTACAGGGAGCACTGAAGCTTTCTTT. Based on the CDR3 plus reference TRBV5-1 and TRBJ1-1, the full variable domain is KAGVTQTPRYLIKTRGQQVTLSCSPISGHRSVSWYQQTPGQGLQFLFEYFSETQRNKGNFPGRFSGRQFSNSRSEMNVSTLELGDSALYLCASSLFGGTTGSTEAFFGQGTRLTVV.

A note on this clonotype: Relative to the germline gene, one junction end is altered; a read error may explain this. The CDR3 DNA reads TGTGCCAGCAGCAAAGAAGATACGCGGTATTTT. Amino acid sequence: CASSKEDTRYF. The chain carries TRBV7-2 and TRBJ2-3; no clear D. CDR1 and CDR2 from the germline V gene are SGHTA and FQGNSA. This CDR3 region has 11 residues.

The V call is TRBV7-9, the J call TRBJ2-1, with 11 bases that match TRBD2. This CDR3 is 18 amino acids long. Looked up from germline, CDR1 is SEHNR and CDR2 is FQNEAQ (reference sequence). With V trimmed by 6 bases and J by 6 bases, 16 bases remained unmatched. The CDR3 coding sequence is TGTGCCAGCAGACCTACTCCGGGACTAGCGGCGGTTGGCAATGAGCAGTTCTTC. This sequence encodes CASRPTPGLAAVGNEQFF. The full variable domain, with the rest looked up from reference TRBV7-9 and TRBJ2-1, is DTGVSQNPRHKITKRGQNVTFRCDPISEHNRLYWYRQTLGQGPEFLTYFQNEAQLEKSRLLSDRFSAERPKGSFSTLEIQRTEQGDSAMYLCASRPTPGLAAVGNEQFFGPGTRLTVL.

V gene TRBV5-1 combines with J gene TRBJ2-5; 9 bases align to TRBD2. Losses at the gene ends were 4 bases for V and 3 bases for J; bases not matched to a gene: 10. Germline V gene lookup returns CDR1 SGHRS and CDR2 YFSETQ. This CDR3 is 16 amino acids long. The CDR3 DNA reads TGCGCCAGCAGCACCGCGTTGGCTAGCGGGGAAGAGACCCAGTACTTC. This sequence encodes CASSTALASGEETQYF.

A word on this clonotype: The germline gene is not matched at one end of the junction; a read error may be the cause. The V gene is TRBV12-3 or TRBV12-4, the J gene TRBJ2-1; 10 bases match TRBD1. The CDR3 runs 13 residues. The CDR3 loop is CASSLGQGDEQFF. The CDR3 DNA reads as TGTGCCAGCAGCTTAGGACAGGGGGATGAGCAGTTCTTC.

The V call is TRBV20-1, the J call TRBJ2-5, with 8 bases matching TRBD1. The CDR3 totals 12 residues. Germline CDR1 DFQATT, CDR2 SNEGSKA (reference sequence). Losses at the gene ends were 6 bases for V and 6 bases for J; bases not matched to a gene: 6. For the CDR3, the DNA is TGCAGTGCACAGGGGGGCCCCAAGACCCAGTACTTC. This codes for CSAQGGPKTQYF.

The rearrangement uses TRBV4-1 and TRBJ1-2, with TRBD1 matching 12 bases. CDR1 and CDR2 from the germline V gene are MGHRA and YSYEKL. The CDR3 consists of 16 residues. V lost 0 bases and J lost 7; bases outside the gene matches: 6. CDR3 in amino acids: CASSQERGQGAVGYTF. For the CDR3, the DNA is TGCGCCAGCAGCCAAGAAAGGGGACAGGGGGCGGTTGGCTACACCTTC.